This T cell receptor beta chain was identified during a study of T cell responses to AZD1222 COVID-19 vaccine (dated by TCRdb to the early 2020s). Broadly, across the study: TCR sequencing covered more than 230 trial participants: 200 to 220 given two doses of AZD1222 and 26 given two doses of MenACWY control vaccine. Trial participants were enrolled by age into subgroups of 18-55, 56-69 and 70-plus years, and approximately 150, 30 and 60 TCR-sequenced participants, respectively, were included in these subgroups. Study-wide findings and limitations: Because no day 14 peak-response samples were available, the repertoires could be characterized only after the peak T cell response. After two AZD1222 doses, both the breadth and the depth of spike-specific TCRs were significantly higher than at day 0 and than in MenACWY recipients. Conclusions about previously exposed vaccinees are limited because only six or seven AZD1222 recipients were SARS-CoV-2 seropositive at baseline. Reportedly, close to half of the unique spike-specific TCRs recognized epitopes lying outside the regions that are mutated in the B.1.351 and B.1.1.7 variants. CD4 TCRs associated with the vaccine covered the entire spike protein, and the dominant responses were in regions 160-218 and 743-854. Participants were mostly white British and included more females than males, and it was suggested by the authors that clonal diversity may have been underestimated. The 56-69-year group was small, and its depth increase did not reach significance, likely because of low power.

Taken from cysteine to phenylalanine, the CDR3 has 16 residues. Of the read, only the CDR3 DNA is kept; its 48 bases are in frame from base 1. V was cut back by 1 base and J by 2 bases, leaving a gap of 13 bases between them. Looking up the germline V gene yields CDR1 SGHDT and CDR2 YYEEEE. Notes on this clone: Its antigen is currently not known. No quality values exist for individual bases; no much larger clone is one base distant.

The sample's time point, from its label and the paper: about 28 days (+/-7) after the second vaccine dose. AZD1222 recipients given second doses at about 4 weeks or at about 12 weeks were pooled, since spike-specific TCR depth and breadth were not found to differ between the two schedules. Vaccinee samples were obtained from the UK trials COV001 and COV002, which included a single-blind randomized controlled phase 2/3 trial of AZD1222 (ChAdOx1 nCoV-19) in healthy adults. For TCRbeta chain sequencing, PBMC samples from trial participants were taken at day 0 and at day 28 after the second dose. The CDR3 regions of human TCRbeta chains were analyzed by immunosequencing. For the original study's pipeline: Repertoire TCRs were checked for matches against a reference library of SARS-CoV-2-specific TCRs that had been generated using the MIRA antigen-specificity platform. Breadth was defined as the fraction of unique TCRs that were SARS-CoV-2-associated, and depth was defined as the fraction of total T cells that were SARS-CoV-2-associated. Using the MIRA data, every spike-specific TCR was mapped to the spike region that the TCR reacted to and assigned to either a CD4 or a CD8 class. Log10-transformed breadth and depth values were compared by one-way ANOVA with Sidak's multiple comparisons tests. TCRdb took this table from immuneACCESS and kept in-frame rearrangements with V and J called. Such tables lack part of the clones; where checked against another copy, unresolved V genes explain under half of the gap, and the rest is unexplained. Clonal size and the V and J genes are those of that table, whereas D and trimming came from the DNA. The sample table shows about 140,000 clones, and around nine tenths are seen once. The ten most abundant clones make up 4% of the sample.

This TCR derives from an adult who received the AZD1222 COVID-19 vaccine. The sample was peripheral blood, taken 28 days after the second AZD1222 dose. The rearrangement joined TRBV5-6 to TRBJ1-5; TRBD1 is a possible D gene, resting on 5 matching bases. The bases read TGTGCCAGCAGCTTGCTACGACCCAGGGGCAATCAGCCCCAGCATTTT. This sequence encodes CASSLLRPRGNQPQHF.